This passage covers 22 T cell receptor beta chains from one sample sequenced in a study of response to subunit inactivated influenza vaccine. TCRdb re-derived calls from the RT-PCR reads in MiXCR, one entry per CDR3 protein. The data contain hundreds of thousands of distinct CDR3 sequences, over 20% of them seen just once; the ten biggest clones take up about 9.3%. This material consisted of PBMCs from blood, taken 21 months after vaccination. Every receptor here comes from a man aged 50 to 75 who received an inactivated influenza vaccine.

This CDR3 reads CASSPGLAGMETQYF. CDR3 nucleotide sequence: TGTGCCAGCAGCCCCGGACTAGCGGGGATGGAGACCCAGTACTTC. This rearrangement joins TRBV3-1 to TRBJ2-5; 12 bases map to TRBD2. This CDR3 is built from 15 residues. The V and J ends lost 4 bases and 5 bases, in that order; junction bases with no gene match: 5. The V gene's germline CDR1 is LGHDT and CDR2 YNNKEL (reference sequence).

In its sample, this clonotype was seen many times. V and J are TRBV24-1 and TRBJ1-2; D unresolved. The CDR3 length is 12 residues. Germline values: CDR1 KGHDR, CDR2 SFDVKD. Trimming took 6 bases from V and 6 from J, leaving 10 bases between them. The CDR3 loop reads CATSIPGHGYTF. CDR3 sequence (DNA): TGTGCCACCAGTATCCCGGGCCATGGCTACACCTTC.

The chain employs TRBV2 and TRBJ1-6, with unresolved D. Germline CDR1 reads SNHLY; CDR2 reads FYNNEI. The CDR3 totals 12 residues. Trimming took off 6 bases at V and 4 bases at J, with 4 bases between the two ends. In nucleotides, the CDR3 is TGTGCCAGCAGCCAGTATAATTCACCCCTCCACTTT. This sequence encodes CASSQYNSPLHF.

This sequence joins TRBV5-1 and TRBJ2-3, with 10 bases fitting TRBD2. Trimming at V came to 4 bases and at J to 0 bases, leaving 2 bases not matched to a gene. CDR3 length: 15 residues. Per germline, CDR1 SGHRS and CDR2 YFSETQ. The CDR3 loop reads CASSGLAVSTDTQYF. CDR3 coding DNA: TGCGCCAGCAGCGGACTAGCGGTTAGCACAGATACGCAGTATTTT.

This clonotype was counted between two and nine times. This chain joins TRBV7-2 and TRBJ1-2; TRBD1 aligns across 7 bases. With 5 bases clipped from V and 4 bases from J, the junction kept 7 bases outside the gene matches. Germline values: CDR1 SGHTA, CDR2 FQGNSA. The CDR3 contains 14 residues. The CDR3, as DNA: TGTGCCAGCAGCCCTAGGACAGGTTCCTATGGCTACACCTTC. Its translation: CASSPRTGSYGYTF.

The chain employs TRBV20-1 and TRBJ2-3; D is unresolved. The CDR3 spans 14 residues. The germline gives CDR1 DFQATT, CDR2 SNEGSKA (reference sequence). The V gene lost 7 bases and the J gene lost 0 bases, with 14 bases spanning the gap. The CDR3 DNA reads as TGCAGTGTTTCACGCAGAACTAGCACAGATACGCAGTATTTT. Translated: CSVSRRTSTDTQYF.

This clonotype was seen a few times. V is TRBV25-1 and J is TRBJ2-1, with D uncertain. There are 13 residues in the CDR3. The V gene's germline CDR1 is MGHDK and CDR2 SYGVNS. V shed 2 bases and J shed 6 bases, with 8 bases lying between them. The CDR3 region is CASSEGRGNEQFF. The CDR3 DNA reads TGTGCCAGCAGTGAAGGCAGAGGCAATGAGCAGTTCTTC. Supplemented by reference TRBV25-1 and TRBJ2-1, the full variable domain reads EADIYQTPRYLVIGTGKKITLECSQTMGHDKMYWYQQDPGMELHLIHYSYGVNSTEKGDLSSESTVSRIRTEHFPLTLESARPSHTSQYLCASSEGRGNEQFFGPGTRLTVL.

This clonotype showed up just once. The chain uses TRBV11-3 and TRBJ2-3, with a possible D match to TRBD2 (6 bases). V gave up 1 base and J gave up 4 bases, with 15 bases separating them. Per germline, CDR1 SGHNT and CDR2 YENEEA. The CDR3 length is 16 residues. The CDR3 nucleotides are TGTGCCAGCAGCTTAGGGCTCCGGGGGAGGTCAGATACGCAGTATTTT. Translated: CASSLGLRGRSDTQYF.

This clonotype was detected only a few times. The chain links TRBV11-2 to TRBJ2-5, with 7 bases fitting TRBD2. Germline V gives CDR1 SGHAT, CDR2 FQNNGV. This CDR3 has 12 residues. Trimming removed 0 bases from V and 9 bases from J; junction bases left unmatched: 1. The CDR3 coding sequence is TGTGCCAGCAGCTTAGAGGGGGGGGCCCAGTACTTC. It specifies CASSLEGGAQYF.

In its sample, this clonotype was seen a few times. This chain uses TRBV12-3 or TRBV12-4 with TRBJ2-1; D gene ambiguous. V shed 5 bases and J shed 2 bases, with 19 bases lying between them. This CDR3 contains 17 residues. The CDR3 nucleotides read TGTGCCAGCAGTCCACCCCTTTACGGAAGCACCTACAATGAGCAGTTCTTC. Its translation is CASSPPLYGSTYNEQFF.

This clonotype has more than one count but fewer than ten. The chain recombines TRBV12-3 or TRBV12-4 with TRBJ1-2; D is unclear. The CDR3 sequence is 12 residues long. The V gene lost 5 bases and the J gene lost 7 bases, with 11 bases spanning the gap. For the CDR3, the DNA is TGTGCCAGCAGTCGCCGGGAGAGTGGCTACACCTTC. Translating it yields CASSRRESGYTF.

V and J are TRBV18 and TRBJ2-1; 7 nucleotides align to TRBD2. In germline, CDR1 is KGHSH, CDR2 LQKENI. CDR3 length: 15 residues. The V gene end was trimmed by 6 bases and the J gene end by 5 bases; junction bases not matched to a gene: 10. The CDR3 DNA reads as TGTGCCAGCTCTCAAGCGGGGCGGGGTCACAATGAGCAGTTCTTC. Its protein is CASSQAGRGHNEQFF.

This clonotype was picked up a small number of times. The genes are TRBV6-5 and TRBJ2-3; unclear D gene. The CDR3 consists of 17 residues. Germline loops: CDR1 MNHEY, CDR2 SVGAGI. V was trimmed by 0 bases and J by 6 bases, leaving 19 bases between them. CDR3 sequence reads: CASSYSRAAFPRDTQYF. CDR3 DNA sequence: TGTGCCAGCAGTTACTCGAGAGCAGCTTTCCCTCGGGATACGCAGTATTTT.

This clonotype was seen only a few times. The V and J genes are TRBV28 and TRBJ1-6, with D hard to call. The CDR3 contains 10 residues. V was pared by 8 bases and J by 18 bases, with 14 bases between. The V gene's germline CDR1 is MDHEN and CDR2 SYDVKM. The DNA of the CDR3 is TGTGCCAGCGGCCATAGGCGGACCCACTTT. This translates into CASGHRRTHF.

V and J are TRBV20-1 and TRBJ1-1; no reliable D call. Germline V gene lookup returns CDR1 DFQATT and CDR2 SNEGSKA (reference sequence). The CDR3 sequence is 13 residues long. The germline V and J ends were trimmed by 5 bases and 1 base, with 11 bases remaining between them. This chain's CDR3 is CSAAWTGNTEAFF. In DNA, the CDR3 is TGCAGTGCTGCCTGGACGGGGAACACTGAAGCTTTCTTT.

This chain links TRBV12-3 or TRBV12-4 with TRBJ2-2; 14 nucleotides line up with TRBD2. The junction had 6 bases not matched to a gene; V was cut back by 3 bases and J by 0 bases. This CDR3 has 19 residues. The CDR3 nucleotides read TGTGCCAGCAGTTTCGGACTAGCGGGGGGCTTCCCGAACACCGGGGAGCTGTTTTTT. It encodes CASSFGLAGGFPNTGELFF.

The CDR3 spells CASPQGVCYEQYF. The CDR3 DNA reads as TGTGCCAGCCCTCAAGGGGTTTGCTACGAGCAGTACTTC. This chain joins TRBV28 and TRBJ2-7, with D perhaps matching TRBD1 (5 bases). The CDR3 is made up of 13 amino acids. Per germline, CDR1 MDHEN and CDR2 SYDVKM. Deletions cut 8 bases from V and 3 bases from J, with 14 bases between.

Only a few counts were recorded for this clonotype. The V call is TRBV5-1, the J call TRBJ1-2; weak D call: TRBD1 (5 bases). Germline V gene lookup returns CDR1 SGHRS and CDR2 YFSETQ. V was shortened by 0 bases and J by 6 bases, with 12 bases between the two germline ends. The CDR3 totals 14 residues. The CDR3 is CASSLGGTMNGYTF. CDR3 sequence (DNA): TGCGCCAGCAGCTTGGGAGGGACGATGAATGGCTACACCTTC.

The sample holds a few counts of this clonotype. The chain employs TRBV28 and TRBJ2-5; 7 nucleotides line up with TRBD1. Germline assignment: CDR1 MDHEN and CDR2 SYDVKM. The ends lost 7 bases at V and 0 bases at J; junction bases unmatched: 11. This CDR3 comprises 16 residues. DNA of the CDR3: TGTGCCAGCACCTTCGGGACAGCCTTTTACCAAGAGACCCAGTACTTC. Its protein is CASTFGTAFYQETQYF.

This clonotype was found a few times. The rearrangement joins TRBV29-1 to TRBJ1-1; tentatively, D is TRBD1 (5 bases). V was trimmed by 3 bases and J by 4 bases, leaving 12 bases between them. The length of the CDR3 is 13 residues. Germline-derived CDR1 and CDR2 are SQVTM and ANQGSEA. CDR3 amino acids: CSVDEGMRTEAFF. Written as DNA, the CDR3 is TGCAGCGTTGACGAGGGGATGCGCACTGAAGCTTTCTTT.

The V call is TRBV7-2, the J call TRBJ2-7; D is undetermined. Per the germline V gene, CDR1 is SGHTA and CDR2 is FQGNSA. Between the trimmed V and J ends, which lost 3 bases and 0 bases, there was a span of 9 bases. The CDR3 loop spans 14 amino acids. CDR3: CASSFFRVSYEQYF. In DNA form, the CDR3 reads TGTGCCAGCAGCTTTTTCAGAGTCTCCTACGAGCAGTACTTC. The whole variable domain, filled in from reference TRBV7-2 and TRBJ2-7, reads GAGVSQSPSNKVTEKGKDVELRCDPISGHTALYWYRQSLGQGLEFLIYFQGNSAPDKSGLPSDRFSAERTGGSVSTLTIQRTQQEDSAVYLCASSFFRVSYEQYFGPGTRLTVT.

V gene TRBV7-6 combines with J gene TRBJ2-5; D might be TRBD1 or TRBD2, each matching 6 bases. CDR3 length: 14 amino acids. Between the trimmed V and J ends, which lost 1 base and 5 bases, there was a span of 11 bases. The germline CDR1 and CDR2 sequences are SGHVS and FNYEAQ. This CDR3 is CASSLGGAVETQYF. CDR3 sequence (DNA): TGTGCCAGCAGCTTAGGGGGGGCGGTGGAGACCCAGTACTTC. The whole variable domain, remainder taken from reference TRBV7-6 and TRBJ2-5, is GAGVSQSPRYKVTKRGQDVALRCDPISGHVSLYWYRQALGQGPEFLTYFNYEAQQDKSGLPNDRFSAERPEGSISTLTIQRTEQRDSAMYRCASSLGGAVETQYFGPGTRLLVL.